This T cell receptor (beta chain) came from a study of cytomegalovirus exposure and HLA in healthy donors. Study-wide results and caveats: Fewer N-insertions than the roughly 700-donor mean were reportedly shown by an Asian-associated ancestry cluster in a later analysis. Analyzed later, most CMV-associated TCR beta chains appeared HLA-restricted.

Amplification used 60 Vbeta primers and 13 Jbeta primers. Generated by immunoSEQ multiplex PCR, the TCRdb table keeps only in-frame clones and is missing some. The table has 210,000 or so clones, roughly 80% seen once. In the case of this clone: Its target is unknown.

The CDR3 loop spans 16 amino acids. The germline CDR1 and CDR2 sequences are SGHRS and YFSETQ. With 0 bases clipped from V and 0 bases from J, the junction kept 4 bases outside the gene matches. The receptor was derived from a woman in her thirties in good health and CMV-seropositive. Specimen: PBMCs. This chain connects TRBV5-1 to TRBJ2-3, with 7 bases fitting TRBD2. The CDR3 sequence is CASSLVVSGSTDTQYF. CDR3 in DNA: TGCGCCAGCAGCTTGGTGGTTAGCGGGAGCACAGATACGCAGTATTTT.